Shown below are 16 T cell receptor beta chains from a single sample sequenced in a study of T cells in Graves' hyperthyroidism and ophthalmopathy. What was amplified from RNA transcripts were TCR beta CDR3 regions. RT-PCR in the first round (using the HTBI primer set) targeted the TCR CDR3. TCRdb passed the multiplex PCR reads through MiXCR, listing each CDR3 protein once. Among about half a million distinct CDR3 sequences, approximately 25% were seen once, and the ten largest hold 10% to 12%. Sequenced input: blood. The receptors come from a woman aged 30 to 39 with Graves' ophthalmopathy.

The chain joins TRBV12-3 or TRBV12-4 to TRBJ2-7; D is possibly TRBD1 (6 bases). This CDR3 has 14 residues. Trimming took off 4 bases at V and 4 bases at J, with 14 bases between the two ends. The CDR3 DNA follows: TGTGCCAGCAGTTCCAGACAGGAGCAATACGAGCAGTACTTC. Its translation is CASSSRQEQYEQYF.

The sample holds many counts of this clonotype. The CDR3 spells CASTAGGGNQPQHF. The CDR3, as DNA: TGTGCCAGTACGGCAGGGGGAGGCAATCAGCCCCAGCATTTT. The chain recombines TRBV19 with TRBJ1-5, with 7 bases that match TRBD1. Germline CDR1 LNHDA, CDR2 SQIVND (reference sequence). The CDR3 sequence is 14 residues long. The trim removed 7 bases at V and 2 bases at J, leaving 5 bases unmatched. Looking up the rest from reference TRBV19 and TRBJ1-5 gives the full variable domain: DGGITQSPKYLFRKEGQNVTLSCEQNLNHDAMYWYRQDPGQGLRLIYYSQIVNDFQKGDIAEGYSVSREKKESFPLTVTSAQKNPTAFYLCASTAGGGNQPQHFGDGTRLSIL.

Concerning this clonotype: It may be a read error: a sequence one base away is much more abundant. The CDR3 end shows no conserved phenylalanine or tryptophan, and so a read error is likely. The DNA for the CDR3 is TGTGCCAGCAGCTTGGTGGGGGCTGTGAACACTGAAGCTTTCTAT. Translating gives CASSLVGAVNTEAFY. The J gene is TRBJ1-1, the V gene TRBV27; the D gene is possibly TRBD1 (6 bases). This CDR3 comprises 15 residues. The V end was cut by 6 bases, the J end by 0 bases, with 14 bases between. Germline CDR1 and CDR2: MNHEY and SMNVEV (reference sequence).

The sample holds a few counts of this clonotype. A read error is likely, as this CDR3 ends without the conserved phenylalanine or tryptophan. The CDR3 loop reads CASSLVAAGNTIYL. The CDR3 nucleotides are TGTGCCAGCAGCTTGGTGGCGGCTGGAAACACCATATATTTG. This chain joins TRBV5-8 and TRBJ1-3; D is ambiguous. Germline values: CDR1 SGHTS, CDR2 YDEGEE. Trimming shortened V by 0 bases and J by 2 bases, and 6 bases separated the two germline ends. The CDR3 contains 14 residues.

This clonotype was picked up a small number of times. V is TRBV12-3 or TRBV12-4 and J is TRBJ2-5; TRBD1 aligns across 10 bases. V shed 3 bases and J 6 bases; nucleotides not matched to a gene: 4. The CDR3 extends over 14 amino acids. The DNA for the CDR3 is TGTGCCAGCAGTTTGTGGGGACAGGGGCAGACCCAGTACTTC. This translates into CASSLWGQGQTQYF.

Note on this clonotype: A much larger clone is a single base away; this may be a read error. This chain joins TRBV6-5 and TRBJ1-1; possible D gene TRBD1, 6 bases. Per the germline V gene, CDR1 is MNHEY and CDR2 is SVGAGI. Trimming removed 4 bases at V and 10 bases at J, with 16 bases between. This CDR3 comprises 13 residues. In DNA, the CDR3 is TGTGCCAGCAGTTTCAGGGGCGCTCCTGGAGCTTTCTTT. Amino acids: CASSFRGAPGAFF.

This clonotype has a handful of counts. The chain recombines TRBV6-4 with TRBJ1-5; TRBD1 might be the D (5 bases). This CDR3 contains 16 residues. Germline CDR1 and CDR2: MRHNA and SNTAGT. V was shortened by 2 bases and J by 6 bases, with 17 bases between the two germline ends. The CDR3 nucleotides read TGTGCCAGCAGTGACAAGGGCAGGGCACCAGGTCAGCCCCAGCATTTT. Amino acid sequence: CASSDKGRAPGQPQHF.

This clonotype came up a few times. The genes are TRBV5-1 and TRBJ2-3, with D uncertain. Trimming took 4 bases from V and 2 from J, leaving 2 bases between them. The CDR3 contains 11 residues. CDR1 and CDR2 from the germline V gene are SGHRS and YFSETQ. CDR3 region: CASSVTDTQYF. The CDR3 DNA reads TGCGCCAGCAGCGTCACAGATACGCAGTATTTT.

The chain carries TRBV5-1 and TRBJ1-2; the D is unclear. Germline V lookup: CDR1 SGHRS, CDR2 YFSETQ. Trimming shortened V by 3 bases and J by 4 bases, and 13 bases separated the two germline ends. The CDR3 has 14 amino acids. The CDR3 DNA follows: TGCGCCAGCAGCTCCTCTGGCGATTTCTATGGCTACACCTTC. This encodes CASSSSGDFYGYTF.

This clonotype was seen ten or more times. J is TRBJ2-2 and V is TRBV20-1, with D possibly matching TRBD2 (5 bases). CDR3 length: 17 residues. Germline CDR1 is DFQATT and CDR2 is SNEGSKA (reference sequence). The germline V and J ends were trimmed by 1 base and 0 bases, with 15 bases remaining between them. The CDR3 spells CSARGWRGPSNTGELFF. Here the CDR3 DNA reads TGCAGTGCTAGAGGCTGGCGCGGGCCTTCGAACACCGGGGAGCTGTTTTTT.

The table lists this clonotype with many counts. This rearrangement joins TRBV6-2 or TRBV6-3 to TRBJ2-4, with 7 positions matching TRBD1. CDR1 MNHEY and CDR2 SVGEGT come from the germline V gene. V was pared by 2 bases and J by 7 bases, with 5 bases of the junction left unmatched. This CDR3 comprises 14 residues. The CDR3 reads CASSYQGGANIQYF. The CDR3 coding sequence is TGTGCCAGCAGTTACCAAGGGGGCGCGAACATTCAGTACTTC.

Ten or more counts support this clonotype. The chain links TRBV10-3 to TRBJ2-7; the D is unclear. Germline loops: CDR1 ENHRY, CDR2 SYGVKD. Trimming stripped 2 bases from V and 4 bases from J, with 3 bases between. The CDR3 sequence is 11 residues long. The CDR3 nucleotides read TGTGCCATCAGTGAGGAATACGAGCAGTACTTC. Protein product: CAISEEYEQYF.

V usage is TRBV11-1 and J usage is TRBJ1-1, with D maybe TRBD1 (5 bases). Between the trimmed V and J ends, which lost 5 bases and 0 bases, there was a span of 16 bases. The CDR3 spans 16 residues. Germline-derived CDR1 and CDR2 are SGHAT and FQDESV (reference sequence). CDR3 nucleotide sequence: TGTGCCAGCAGCCCAGTGGGGGAGTCCATGAACACTGAAGCTTTCTTT. Translation: CASSPVGESMNTEAFF.

The chain links TRBV7-9 to TRBJ2-7; D might be TRBD2 (6 bases). Deletions cut 3 bases from V and 4 bases from J, with 13 bases between. This CDR3 contains 14 residues. Per germline, CDR1 SEHNR and CDR2 FQNEAQ (reference sequence). CDR3 sequence (DNA): TGTGCCAGCAGCTTTGCGGGACTTCGTTACGAGCAGTACTTC. Amino acids: CASSFAGLRYEQYF.

The chain uses TRBV24-1 and TRBJ2-5, with 8 bases fitting TRBD1. The V segment lost 5 bases and the J segment 3 bases; nucleotides outside the gene matches: 19. Germline CDR1 is KGHDR and CDR2 is SFDVKD. This CDR3 has 19 residues. CDR3 nucleotide sequence: TGTGCCACCAGTGGCCTCGGGCCGCGGACAGGGTCGGCTAAAGAGACCCAGTACTTC. This codes for CATSGLGPRTGSAKETQYF.

This clonotype appeared many times. The chain uses TRBV20-1 and TRBJ1-2, with a possible D match to TRBD1 (6 bases). The CDR3 totals 11 residues. Trimming removed 2 bases from V and 8 bases from J, with 9 bases in between. CDR1 is DFQATT, CDR2 SNEGSKA, per germline (reference sequence). CDR3 nucleotide sequence: TGCAGTGCTAGACCGGGGGGCGGCTACACCTTC. It codes for CSARPGGGYTF.